The clone carrying this T cell receptor beta chain was observed a few times. What it binds is not known. CDR1 is SGHDT and CDR2 is YYEEEE in the germline V gene. The CDR3 runs 13 residues. V was cut by 0 bases and J by 4 bases, with 6 bases left in between. From the 5' RACE reads, TCRdb called clonotypes with MiXCR, one entry per CDR3 protein. The repertoire has some 460,000 distinct CDR3 sequences, 12% to 15% of them found once; the top ten carry over 0.5%. The data belong to a study of identical twins. Study-wide results and caveats: Models predicted too little out-of-frame TCR alpha sharing in monozygotic twins. Abundant beta clonotypes from cord blood bore fewer insertions; memory repertoires lacked this pattern.

These data were also filed under a second study, of yellow fever vaccine responses in identical twins.

V usage is TRBV5-6 and J usage is TRBJ2-3, with D unresolved. Sequenced input: CD4+ T cells sorted from blood. This TCR was recovered from a woman aged 18-30 years in good health. CDR3 residues: CASSLVQPDTQYF. DNA for the CDR3: TGTGCCAGCAGCTTGGTGCAGCCAGATACGCAGTATTTT.